The source of this T cell receptor beta chain is a study of cytomegalovirus exposure and HLA in healthy donors. Every donor was a healthy person donating bone marrow. In regard to this clone: The antigen remains undetermined.

The CDR3 has 14 residues. V was trimmed by 7 bases and J by 0 bases, leaving 11 bases between them. Germline lookup yields CDR1 SGHDT and CDR2 YYEEEE. The PCR had 60 Vbeta and 13 Jbeta primers. TCRdb's copy holds only in-frame clones and misses some; the assay was immunoSEQ multiplex PCR. The table lists about 180,000 clones, around 80% of them singletons. Notes on the study in general: The likely explanation for a cluster of highly shared sequence variants was sequencing artifact. Some V segments could not be told apart, so they were left out, TRBV6-2 and TRBV6-3 among them.

This clonotype was sampled from a man in his forties in good health and CMV-seronegative. Sequenced: PBMCs. The V call is TRBV5-6, the J call TRBJ2-1, with a tentative D call TRBD2 (5 bases). The CDR3: CASLSGSSYNEQFF. CDR3 in DNA: TGTGCCAGCCTCTCGGGATCCTCCTACAATGAGCAGTTCTTC.